These T cell receptor beta chains were read from a single sample in a study of post-analysis software for immune sequencing data. MiXCR, applied by TCRdb to the PCR reads, yields one record per CDR3 protein. In the table there are hundreds of thousands of distinct CDR3 sequences, approximately 30% of which are singletons. Specimen: blood. Source of these receptors: a girl aged 10-17 years with multiple sclerosis. CDR3s include the opening cysteine and the closing phenylalanine or tryptophan. Fields, in order: clone size, D gene, V gene, J gene, CDR3 DNA, CDR3 protein. A D gene is named only where the DNA matches it firmly. Size values are once, few and many counts, or a class for expanded clones, and some rows have none.

abundance: few
d_gene: NA
v_gene: TRBV2
j_gene: TRBJ2-3
CDR3nt: TGTGCCAGCAGCCAGACTGGACTATACGATACGCAGTATTTT
CDR3aa: CASSQTGLYDTQYF

abundance: NA
d_gene: NA
v_gene: TRBV6-9
j_gene: TRBJ2-1
CDR3nt: TGTGCCAGCAGCCTGGGGGGGGCATCGATTGAGCAGTTCTTC
CDR3aa: CASSLGGASIEQFF

abundance: few
d_gene: NA
v_gene: TRBV10-3
j_gene: TRBJ2-7
CDR3nt: TGTGCCATCAGTGAGACAGACTACGAGCAGTACTTC
CDR3aa: CAISETDYEQYF

abundance: NA
d_gene: NA
v_gene: TRBV6-1
j_gene: TRBJ2-7
CDR3nt: TGTGCCAGCAGGGACCACTACGAGCAGTACTTC
CDR3aa: CASRDHYEQYF

abundance: few
d_gene: NA
v_gene: TRBV7-9
j_gene: TRBJ2-1
CDR3nt: TGTGCCAGCACCCTTAAGGGGAGCTCCTACAATGAGCAGTTCTTC
CDR3aa: CASTLKGSSYNEQFF

abundance: few
d_gene: TRBD2
v_gene: TRBV10-3
j_gene: TRBJ2-7
CDR3nt: TGTGCCATCAGTGAGACCCTAGCGGACTCCTACGAGCAGTACTTC
CDR3aa: CAISETLADSYEQYF

abundance: NA
d_gene: NA
v_gene: TRBV6-5
j_gene: TRBJ2-3
CDR3nt: TGTGCCAGCAGTTCCCCGGGCGGGCCAGGAACAGATACGCAGTATTTT
CDR3aa: CASSSPGGPGTDTQYF

abundance: many
d_gene: TRBD2
v_gene: TRBV20-1
j_gene: TRBJ2-1
CDR3nt: TGCAGTTACAAGGTGGCTAGCGGGAGGGCCTTAAATGAGCAGTTCTTC
CDR3aa: CSYKVASGRALNEQFF

abundance: few
d_gene: TRBD2
v_gene: TRBV20-1
j_gene: TRBJ2-1
CDR3nt: TGCAGTGCTAGGGCCCCTAGCGGGAGGACCTACAATGAGCAGTTCTTC
CDR3aa: CSARAPSGRTYNEQFF

abundance: NA
d_gene: TRBD1
v_gene: TRBV28
j_gene: TRBJ2-7
CDR3nt: TGTGCCAGCAGTGGCCCGGGACAGGGCAATTTCCACGAGCAGTACTTC
CDR3aa: CASSGPGQGNFHEQYF

abundance: NA
d_gene: TRBD2
v_gene: TRBV5-1
j_gene: TRBJ2-3
CDR3nt: TGCGCCAGCAGCTTGGGTTTAGCGGGGTATTCACGGATAGATACGCAGTATTTT
CDR3aa: CASSLGLAGYSRIDTQYF

abundance: NA
d_gene: TRBD1
v_gene: TRBV27
j_gene: TRBJ2-7
CDR3nt: TGTGCCAGCAGTTTCTCCACAGGCGACAGGGCCTACGAGCAGTACTTC
CDR3aa: CASSFSTGDRAYEQYF

abundance: once
d_gene: NA
v_gene: TRBV24-1
j_gene: TRBJ2-3
CDR3nt: TGTGCCACCAGTGACCCCACCAGGGATGCGCAGTATTTT
CDR3aa: CATSDPTRDAQYF